The 29 T cell receptor beta chains below were found in one sample sequenced in a study of control samples from healthy donors and cancer patients. Here immunoSEQ multiplex PCR was the method, and the copy in TCRdb shows in-frame clones only, minus some. In the table there are around 80,000 clones, roughly 88% of which are singletons. The sequencing sample was made of blood. The receptor set was obtained from a woman aged 50 to 60 in good health.

The V gene is TRBV19, the J gene TRBJ2-1; 12 nucleotides agree with TRBD2. V lost 6 bases to trimming and J lost 4 bases; unmatched junction nucleotides: 7. The CDR3 covers 16 residues. Germline CDR1 is LNHDA and CDR2 is SQIVND (reference sequence). The DNA of the CDR3 is TGTGCCAGTAGGACACCTAGCGGGGGGGCTTACAATGAGCAGTTCTTC. Translated: CASRTPSGGAYNEQFF.

The chain recombines TRBV2 with TRBJ2-3; 7 nucleotides agree with TRBD1. Germline CDR1 reads SNHLY; CDR2 reads FYNNEI. J lost 3 bases, V lost 6 bases, and 3 bases had no gene match. The CDR3 length is 13 residues. The CDR3, as DNA: TGTGCCAGCAGGGACAGGTCTACAGATACGCAGTATTTT. Translation: CASRDRSTDTQYF.

This sequence joins TRBV6-5 and TRBJ1-1; D is undetermined. The CDR3 covers 14 residues. Germline V gene lookup returns CDR1 MNHEY and CDR2 SVGAGI. With 7 bases removed from V and 1 base from J, the gap between germline ends came to 13 bases. The CDR3: CASKNSGGNTEAFF. CDR3 bases: TGTGCCAGCAAAAACTCGGGTGGGAACACTGAAGCTTTCTTT.

V usage is TRBV6-5 and J usage is TRBJ1-4, with TRBD1 as a possible D gene (6 bases). The ends were cut back, 2 bases at V and 7 bases at J, with 11 bases in the middle. The length of the CDR3 is 14 residues. Germline V gives CDR1 MNHEY, CDR2 SVGAGI. CDR3 DNA: TGTGCCAGCAGTTACACAGGGAGAGTTGAAAAACTGTTTTTT. This translates into CASSYTGRVEKLFF.

The V call is TRBV25-1, the J call TRBJ1-2, with D hard to call. Trimming removed 1 base from V and 8 bases from J, with 14 bases in between. This CDR3 has 14 residues. The germline gives CDR1 MGHDK, CDR2 SYGVNS. CDR3 DNA sequence: TGTGCCAGCAGTGAATTGAATCCGGGAGAAGGCTACACCTTC. The encoded protein is CASSELNPGEGYTF.

The chain employs TRBV5-5 and TRBJ2-2; TRBD1 agrees at 9 bases. The junction had 4 bases not matched to a gene; V was cut back by 0 bases and J by 4 bases. Looked up from germline, CDR1 is SGHKS and CDR2 is YYEKEE (reference sequence). This CDR3 has 16 amino acids. The CDR3 loop is CASSLAETGGTGELFF. The CDR3, as DNA: TGTGCCAGCAGCTTGGCTGAGACAGGGGGCACCGGGGAGCTGTTTTTT. Drawing the rest from reference TRBV5-5 and TRBJ2-2, the complete variable domain is DAGVTQSPTHLIKTRGQQVTLRCSPISGHKSVSWYQQVLGQGPQFIFQYYEKEERGRGNFPDRFSARQFPNYSSELNVNALLLGDSALYLCASSLAETGGTGELFFGEGSRLTVL.

The chain carries TRBV30 and TRBJ1-2; TRBD1 aligns across 9 bases. J lost 8 bases, V lost 6 bases, and 13 bases had no gene match. Germline-derived CDR1 and CDR2 are GTSNPN and SVGIG (reference sequence). The length of the CDR3 is 14 residues. The CDR3 nucleotides read TGTGCCTGTCGGGACAGGGCAATTTTGTCGGGCTACACCTTC. It yields the protein CACRDRAILSGYTF. Full variable domain (missing parts from reference TRBV30 and TRBJ1-2): SQTIHQWPATLVQPVGSPLSLECTVEGTSNPNLYWYRQAAGRGLQLLFYSVGIGQISSEVPQNLSASRPQDRQFILSSKKLLLSDSGFYLCACRDRAILSGYTFGSGTRLTVV.

V gene TRBV7-9 combines with J gene TRBJ2-3, with 10 positions matching TRBD1. The CDR3 runs to 16 residues. J lost 5 bases, V lost 6 bases, and 11 bases had no gene match. CDR1 is SEHNR and CDR2 is FQNEAQ in the germline V gene (reference sequence). Written as DNA, the CDR3 is TGTGCCAGCAGTTTACCCGGGACAGGGGCTTTAGATACGCAGTATTTT. Its translation is CASSLPGTGALDTQYF.

This clone came up once. The chain combines TRBV11-2 with TRBJ2-3; D gene ambiguous. Germline values: CDR1 SGHAT, CDR2 FQNNGV. V lost 6 bases, J lost 0 bases, and 7 bases lay in between. The CDR3 spans 13 residues. Here the CDR3 reads CASRKDSTDTQYF. Here the CDR3 DNA reads TGTGCCAGCAGGAAGGATAGCACAGATACGCAGTATTTT. Combining the CDR3 with reference TRBV11-2 and TRBJ2-3 gives the whole variable domain EAGVAQSPRYKIIEKRQSVAFWCNPISGHATLYWYQQILGQGPKLLIQFQNNGVVDDSQLPKDRFSAERLKGVDSTLKIQPAKLEDSAVYLCASRKDSTDTQYFGPGTRLTVL.

The chain couples TRBV18 to TRBJ2-2; TRBD2 might be the D (7 bases). V dropped 3 bases and J dropped 4 bases, with 21 bases sitting between them. The CDR3 extends over 18 amino acids. The germline V gene has CDR1 KGHSH and CDR2 LQKENI. In nucleotides, the CDR3 is TGTGCCAGCTCACCGCAATCCTTCGGGGGGCGCGTCACCGGGGAGCTGTTTTTT. Protein sequence: CASSPQSFGGRVTGELFF.

This clone was seen more than once but under ten times. The rearrangement links TRBV9 to TRBJ1-2; D may be TRBD1 (5 bases). CDR1 is SGDLS, CDR2 YYNGEE, per germline. The CDR3 is made up of 14 amino acids. Deletions cut 4 bases from V and 2 bases from J, with 12 bases between. The DNA for the CDR3 is TGTGCCAGCAGCCCCATCGGGGGGAACTATGGCTACACCTTC. It is translated as CASSPIGGNYGYTF.

The J gene is TRBJ1-5, the V gene TRBV6-6; the match to TRBD1 covers 8 bases. The V and J ends lost 2 bases and 5 bases, in that order; junction bases with no gene match: 2. CDR3 length equals 14 residues. CDR1 and CDR2 from the germline V gene are MNHNY and SVGAGI (reference sequence). The CDR3 bases are TGTGCCAGCAGTTACGGGACAGGAGATCAGCCCCAGCATTTT. This translates into CASSYGTGDQPQHF.

J is TRBJ1-4 and V is TRBV3-1 (or the pseudogene TRBV3-2); D unclear. The CDR3 loop spans 17 amino acids. V was cut by 7 bases and J by 4 bases, with 22 bases left in between. CDR1 LGHDT and CDR2 YNNKEL come from the germline V gene (reference sequence). The CDR3 sequence: CASTPGGGDLNNEKLFF. The CDR3 DNA reads as TGTGCCAGCACCCCAGGCGGAGGCGACCTTAATAATGAAAAACTGTTTTTT.

The CDR3 DNA is TGTGCCAGTACTTCAGGTAAAGATGGCTACACCTTC. Residues: CASTSGKDGYTF. The chain joins TRBV19 to TRBJ1-2; D is unresolved. The ends were cut back, 7 bases at V and 6 bases at J, with 12 bases in the middle. The V gene's germline CDR1 is LNHDA and CDR2 SQIVND (reference sequence). This CDR3 contains 12 residues. The variable domain in full, completed from reference TRBV19 and TRBJ1-2, reads DGGITQSPKYLFRKEGQNVTLSCEQNLNHDAMYWYRQDPGQGLRLIYYSQIVNDFQKGDIAEGYSVSREKKESFPLTVTSAQKNPTAFYLCASTSGKDGYTFGSGTRLTVV.

For this clone: This sample also contains other DNA sequences that code for the same CDR3. This chain connects TRBV4-1 to TRBJ2-4, with D possibly being TRBD1 (6 bases). The CDR3 totals 19 residues. The V gene lost 0 bases and the J gene lost 0 bases, with 18 bases spanning the gap. Germline V gene data show CDR1 as MGHRA and CDR2 as YSYEKL. CDR3 amino acids: CASSQEGTPVPSAKNIQYF. CDR3 bases: TGCGCCAGCAGCCAAGAGGGGACACCGGTCCCGTCAGCCAAAAACATTCAGTACTTC.

This clone occurred a few times. The chain combines TRBV13 with TRBJ1-4; the D gene is possibly TRBD1 (5 bases). The germline V and J ends were trimmed by 5 bases and 0 bases, with 16 bases remaining between them. In germline, CDR1 is PRHDT, CDR2 FYEKMQ (reference sequence). This CDR3 has 17 amino acids. The CDR3 is CASSERGDWTTNEKLFF. CDR3 DNA: TGTGCCAGCAGCGAGAGGGGAGACTGGACAACTAATGAAAAACTGTTTTTT.

The chain has TRBV21-1 and TRBJ2-2; the table's D call, TRBD1, has no DNA check behind it. TRBV21-1 is designated a pseudogene. The CDR3 has 18 amino acids. The CDR3 sequence is CASSKVYMTGERAGELFF. The CDR3 nucleotides read TGTGCCAGCAGCAAAGTTTATATGACAGGGGAGCGTGCCGGGGAGCTGTTTTTT.

The chain is built from TRBV6-6 and TRBJ1-4; 10 nucleotides align to TRBD1. CDR1 MNHNY and CDR2 SVGAGI come from the germline V gene (reference sequence). This CDR3 region has 16 residues. Losses at the gene ends were 6 bases for V and 0 bases for J; bases not matched to a gene: 4. The CDR3 region has the DNA TGTGCCAGCAGAGGACAGGGGGGAGCAACTAATGAAAAACTGTTTTTT. Its protein is CASRGQGGATNEKLFF.

The chain uses TRBV6-5 and TRBJ1-2, with D uncertain. Trimming took 2 bases from V and 1 from J, leaving 2 bases between them. CDR3 size: 12 residues. Germline V gives CDR1 MNHEY, CDR2 SVGAGI. CDR3 in amino acids: CASSYNNYGYTF. Here the CDR3 DNA reads TGTGCCAGCAGTTACAATAACTATGGCTACACCTTC.

The CDR3 DNA follows: TGCGCCAGCAGTCGGGACAGTTTGACTTTCTTT. Its translation is CASSRDSLTFF. The chain combines TRBV5-1 with TRBJ1-1; 7 bases line up with TRBD1. The CDR3 is 11 residues long. The germline V gene has CDR1 SGHRS and CDR2 YFSETQ. The V and J ends lost 5 bases and 12 bases, in that order; junction bases with no gene match: 7.

V gene TRBV29-1 combines with J gene TRBJ2-3; D might be TRBD1 (7 bases). Deletions cut 7 bases from V and 0 bases from J, with 11 bases between. This CDR3 has 13 amino acids. Germline V lookup: CDR1 SQVTM, CDR2 ANQGSEA. CDR3 nucleotide sequence: TGCAGCGGGCAGGGGGGCAGCACAGATACGCAGTATTTT. Encoded protein: CSGQGGSTDTQYF.

The V call is TRBV3-1 (or the pseudogene TRBV3-2), the J call TRBJ1-2; a weak D match, TRBD1 (5 bases). Germline V lookup: CDR1 LGHDT, CDR2 YNNKEL (reference sequence). The CDR3 extends over 16 amino acids. V was clipped by 0 bases and J by 4 bases, with 15 bases between them. The CDR3 sequence: CASSQEVVWGGYGYTF. DNA for the CDR3: TGTGCCAGCAGCCAAGAGGTGGTATGGGGGGGCTATGGCTACACCTTC.

The V call is TRBV2, the J call TRBJ2-2, with TRBD1 as a possible D gene (5 bases). The CDR3 loop spans 15 amino acids. V lost 3 bases and J lost 0, with 8 bases in between. Germline CDR1 reads SNHLY; CDR2 reads FYNNEI. CDR3 sequence: CASSDTGTNTGELFF. As DNA, the CDR3 is TGTGCCAGCAGTGATACAGGAACGAACACCGGGGAGCTGTTTTTT.

This sequence joins TRBV14 and TRBJ1-2; D is uncertain. The V and J ends lost 0 bases and 4 bases respectively, with 6 bases between them. Germline V CDR1 and CDR2: SGHDN, FVKESK. The CDR3 consists of 13 residues. CDR3 sequence reads: CASSQERVYGYTF. CDR3 DNA: TGTGCCAGCAGCCAAGAAAGGGTCTATGGCTACACCTTC.

Of note for this clone: The sample carries other DNA sequences with the same CDR3. DNA for the CDR3: TGCGCCAGCAGCCAAGATCTAGGCTCTGGAAACACCATATATTTT. Its protein product is CASSQDLGSGNTIYF. V usage is TRBV4-1 and J usage is TRBJ1-3; D ambiguous. This CDR3 has 15 amino acids. V was pared by 0 bases and J by 0 bases, with 6 bases between. CDR1 is MGHRA and CDR2 is YSYEKL in the germline V gene.

This clone has only one observation. The V and J genes are TRBV13 and TRBJ1-6; 8 bases match TRBD1. Per the germline V gene, CDR1 is PRHDT and CDR2 is FYEKMQ (reference sequence). V lost 5 bases, J lost 9 bases, and 15 bases stayed unmatched. The CDR3 runs to 17 residues. Here the CDR3 reads CASSRSRQGIVISPLHF. The CDR3 nucleotides are TGTGCCAGCAGCCGAAGCCGACAGGGGATCGTTATTTCACCCCTCCACTTT.

V gene TRBV19 combines with J gene TRBJ1-1; D not resolved. V was pared by 5 bases and J by 4 bases, with 8 bases between. Germline V gives CDR1 LNHDA, CDR2 SQIVND (reference sequence). The CDR3 totals 12 residues. This CDR3 reads CASSPSSTEAFF. CDR3 coding DNA: TGTGCCAGTAGTCCCTCGAGCACTGAAGCTTTCTTT.

As DNA, the CDR3 is TGTGCCAGCAGTCCCTCTAGCGGGAACGTGCACGAGCAGTACTTC. Protein sequence: CASSPSSGNVHEQYF. V and J are TRBV7-6 and TRBJ2-7, with 9 bases identical to TRBD2. The CDR3 loop spans 15 amino acids. CDR1 and CDR2 from the germline V gene are SGHVS and FNYEAQ. The J segment lost 5 bases and the V segment lost 6 bases, leaving 11 bases of the junction unmatched.

This chain uses TRBV18 with TRBJ1-1, with D possibly TRBD1 on 6 matching bases. Trimming shortened V by 4 bases and J by 1 base, and 10 bases separated the two germline ends. This CDR3 contains 14 residues. Looked up from germline, CDR1 is KGHSH and CDR2 is LQKENI. The CDR3 DNA follows: TGTGCCAGCTCACGACAGGTTGGGAACACTGAAGCTTTCTTT. Its protein product is CASSRQVGNTEAFF.